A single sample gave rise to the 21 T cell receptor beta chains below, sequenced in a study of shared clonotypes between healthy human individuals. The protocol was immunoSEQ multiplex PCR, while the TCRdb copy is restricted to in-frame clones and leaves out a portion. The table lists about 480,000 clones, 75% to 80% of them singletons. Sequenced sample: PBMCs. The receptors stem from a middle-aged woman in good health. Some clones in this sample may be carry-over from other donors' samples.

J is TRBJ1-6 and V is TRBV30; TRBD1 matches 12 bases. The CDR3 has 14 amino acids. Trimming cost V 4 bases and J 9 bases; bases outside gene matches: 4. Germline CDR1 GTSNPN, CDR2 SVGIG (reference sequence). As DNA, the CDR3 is TGTGCCTGGACTCGGGACAGGGGGCCTTCACCCCTCCACTTT. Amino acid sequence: CAWTRDRGPSPLHF.

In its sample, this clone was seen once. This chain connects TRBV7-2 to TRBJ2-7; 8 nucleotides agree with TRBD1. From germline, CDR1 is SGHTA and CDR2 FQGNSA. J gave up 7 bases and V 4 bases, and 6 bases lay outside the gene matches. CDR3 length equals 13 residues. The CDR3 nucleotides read TGTGCCAGCAGCTCGGACAGGGTTGGGGAGCAGTACTTC. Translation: CASSSDRVGEQYF.

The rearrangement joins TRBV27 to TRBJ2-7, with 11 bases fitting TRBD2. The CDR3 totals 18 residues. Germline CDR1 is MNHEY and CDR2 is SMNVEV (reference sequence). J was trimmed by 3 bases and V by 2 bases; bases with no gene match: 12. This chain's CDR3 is CASSLKGLAGGTLYEQYF. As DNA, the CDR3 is TGTGCCAGCAGTTTAAAAGGACTAGCGGGCGGGACCCTCTACGAGCAGTACTTC.

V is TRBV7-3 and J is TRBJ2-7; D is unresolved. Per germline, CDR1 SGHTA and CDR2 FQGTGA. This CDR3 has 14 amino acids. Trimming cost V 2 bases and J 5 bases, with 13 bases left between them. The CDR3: CASSLEASSDEQYF. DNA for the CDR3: TGTGCCAGCAGCTTAGAAGCTTCGAGCGACGAGCAGTACTTC. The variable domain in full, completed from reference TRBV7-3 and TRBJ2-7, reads GAGVSQTPSNKVTEKGKYVELRCDPISGHTALYWYRQSLGQGPEFLIYFQGTGAADDSGLPNDRFFAVRPEGSVSTLKIQRTERGDSAVYLCASSLEASSDEQYFGPGTRLTVT.

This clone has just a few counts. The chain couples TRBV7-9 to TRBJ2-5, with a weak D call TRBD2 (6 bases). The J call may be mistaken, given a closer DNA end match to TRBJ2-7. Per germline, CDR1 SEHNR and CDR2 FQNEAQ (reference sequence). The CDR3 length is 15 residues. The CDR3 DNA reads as TGTGCCAGCAGCTTAGCGCAGGGAGGCACCTACGAGCAGTACTTC. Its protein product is CASSLAQGGTYEQYF.

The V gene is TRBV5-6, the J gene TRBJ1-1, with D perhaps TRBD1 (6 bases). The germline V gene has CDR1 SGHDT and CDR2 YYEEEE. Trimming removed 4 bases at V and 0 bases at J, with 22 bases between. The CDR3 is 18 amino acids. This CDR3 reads CASSVEYWGRIMNTEAFF. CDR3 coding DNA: TGTGCCAGCAGCGTAGAATATTGGGGGCGGATAATGAACACTGAAGCTTTCTTT.

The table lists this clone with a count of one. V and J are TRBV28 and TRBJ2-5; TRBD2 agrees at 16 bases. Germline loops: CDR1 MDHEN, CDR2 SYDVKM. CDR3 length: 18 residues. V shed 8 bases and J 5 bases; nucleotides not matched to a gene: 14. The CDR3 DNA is TGTGCCAGCGTCTTGACTGCCGGGACTAGCGGGAGGGGTGAGACCCAGTACTTC. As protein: CASVLTAGTSGRGETQYF.

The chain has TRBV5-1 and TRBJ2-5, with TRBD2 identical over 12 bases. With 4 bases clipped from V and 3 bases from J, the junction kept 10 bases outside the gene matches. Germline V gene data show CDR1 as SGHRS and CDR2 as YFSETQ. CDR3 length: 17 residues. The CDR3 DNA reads TGCGCCAGCAGCCTTATTCGGACTAGCGGGAAGGAAGAGACCCAGTACTTC. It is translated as CASSLIRTSGKEETQYF.

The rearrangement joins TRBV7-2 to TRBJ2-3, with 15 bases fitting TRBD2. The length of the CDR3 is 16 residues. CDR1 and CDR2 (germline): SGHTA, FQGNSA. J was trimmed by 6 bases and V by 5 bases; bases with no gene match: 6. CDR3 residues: CASSPRTSGRGDTQYF. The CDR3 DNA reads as TGTGCCAGCAGCCCCAGGACTAGCGGGAGGGGGGATACGCAGTATTTT.

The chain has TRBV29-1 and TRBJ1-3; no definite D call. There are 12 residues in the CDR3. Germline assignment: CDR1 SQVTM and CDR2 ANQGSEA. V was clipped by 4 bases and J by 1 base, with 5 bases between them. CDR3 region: CSVAQSGNTIYF. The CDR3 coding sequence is TGCAGCGTTGCTCAGTCTGGAAACACCATATATTTT.

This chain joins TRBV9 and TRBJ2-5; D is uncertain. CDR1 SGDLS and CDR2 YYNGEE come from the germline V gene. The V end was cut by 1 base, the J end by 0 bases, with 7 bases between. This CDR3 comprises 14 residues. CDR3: CASSVSGYQETQYF. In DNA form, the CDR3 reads TGTGCCAGCAGCGTATCAGGATACCAAGAGACCCAGTACTTC.

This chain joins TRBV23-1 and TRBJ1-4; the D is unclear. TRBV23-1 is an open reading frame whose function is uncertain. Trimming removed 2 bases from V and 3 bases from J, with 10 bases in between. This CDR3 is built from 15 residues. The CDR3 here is CASSQGGLANEKLFF. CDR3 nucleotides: TGCGCCAGCAGTCAAGGAGGGCTCGCTAATGAAAAACTGTTTTTT.

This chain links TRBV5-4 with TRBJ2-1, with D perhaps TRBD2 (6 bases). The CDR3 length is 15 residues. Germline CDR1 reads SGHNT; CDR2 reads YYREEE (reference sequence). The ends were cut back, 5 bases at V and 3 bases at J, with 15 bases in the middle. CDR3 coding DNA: TGTGCCAGCAGAATCCTTGGGGGGAACTACAATGAGCAGTTCTTC. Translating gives CASRILGGNYNEQFF.

CDR3 residues: CASSEERGDTGELFF. CDR3 nucleotide sequence: TGTGCCAGCAGTGAAGAGCGGGGGGACACCGGGGAGCTGTTTTTT. J is TRBJ2-2 and V is TRBV2, with 9 bases fitting TRBD2. J lost 3 bases, V lost 1 base, and 0 bases had no gene match. Per germline, CDR1 SNHLY and CDR2 FYNNEI. The CDR3 spans 15 residues.

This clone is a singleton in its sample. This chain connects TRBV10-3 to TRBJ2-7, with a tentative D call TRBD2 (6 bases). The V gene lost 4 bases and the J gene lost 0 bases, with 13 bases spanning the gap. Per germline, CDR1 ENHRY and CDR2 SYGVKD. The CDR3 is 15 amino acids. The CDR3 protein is CAISARGESSYEQYF. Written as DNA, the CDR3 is TGTGCCATCAGTGCTCGCGGGGAGAGCTCCTACGAGCAGTACTTC.

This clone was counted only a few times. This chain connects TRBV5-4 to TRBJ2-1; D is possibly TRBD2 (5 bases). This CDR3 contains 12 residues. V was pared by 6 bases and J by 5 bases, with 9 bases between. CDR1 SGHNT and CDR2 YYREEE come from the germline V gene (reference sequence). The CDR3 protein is CASNVGDNEQFF. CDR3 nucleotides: TGTGCCAGCAACGTCGGGGACAATGAGCAGTTCTTC.

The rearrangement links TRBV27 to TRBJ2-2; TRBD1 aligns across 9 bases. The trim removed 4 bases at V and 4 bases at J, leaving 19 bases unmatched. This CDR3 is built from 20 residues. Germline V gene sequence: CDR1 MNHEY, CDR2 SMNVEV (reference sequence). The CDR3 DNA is TGTGCCAGCAGTTATCCCCCCGGGACAGGGTTTTATAGGGTCACCGGGGAGCTGTTTTTT. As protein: CASSYPPGTGFYRVTGELFF.

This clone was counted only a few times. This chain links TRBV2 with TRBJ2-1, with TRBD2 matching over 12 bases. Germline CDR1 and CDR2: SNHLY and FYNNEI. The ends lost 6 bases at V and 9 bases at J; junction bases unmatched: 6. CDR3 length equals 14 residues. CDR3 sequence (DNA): TGTGCCAGCAGAGTACTAGCGGGAGGTAGTGAGCAGTTCTTC. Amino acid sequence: CASRVLAGGSEQFF.

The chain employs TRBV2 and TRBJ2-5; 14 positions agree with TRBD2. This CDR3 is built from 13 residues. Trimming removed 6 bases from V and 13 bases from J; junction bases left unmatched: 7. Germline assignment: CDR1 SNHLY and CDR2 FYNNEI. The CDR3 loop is CASRLGTSGGGYF. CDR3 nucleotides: TGTGCCAGCAGGCTGGGGACTAGCGGGGGCGGGTACTTC.

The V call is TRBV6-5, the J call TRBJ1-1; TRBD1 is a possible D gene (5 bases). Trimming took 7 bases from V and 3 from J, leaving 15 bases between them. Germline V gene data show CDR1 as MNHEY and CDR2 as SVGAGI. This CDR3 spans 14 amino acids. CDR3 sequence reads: CASTYTLGDTEAFF. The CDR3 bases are TGTGCCAGCACTTATACGCTGGGGGACACTGAAGCTTTCTTT.

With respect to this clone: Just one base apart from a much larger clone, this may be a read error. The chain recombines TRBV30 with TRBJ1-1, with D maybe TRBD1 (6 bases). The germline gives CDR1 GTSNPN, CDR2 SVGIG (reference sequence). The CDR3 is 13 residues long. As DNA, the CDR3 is TGTGCCTGGACCAGGCAGAAGGACAGTGAAACTTTCTTT. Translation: CAWTRQKDSETFF.